This T cell receptor beta chain was obtained from a study of T cells in Graves' hyperthyroidism and ophthalmopathy (dated by TCRdb to about 2019). Regarding the complete study: Peripheral blood samples were taken at the time of initial diagnosis, prior to any treatment. To identify TCR V-J signatures that set the groups apart, the researchers used a discovery cohort of about a hundred patients, made up of 40 to 45 with Graves' ophthalmopathy and some 60 with stable Graves' hyperthyroidism. Prospective prediction of ophthalmopathy was tested in an independent validation cohort consisting of fewer than 20 hyperthyroidism patients and approximately 16 patients who later progressed to ophthalmopathy. For training and testing, the 80 to 100 patients in the discovery cohort were randomly divided in a 7:3 ratio. In addition, the study compared T-cell repertoires in thyroid tissue and in blood from roughly six Graves' hyperthyroidism patients. Following sampling, methimazole starting at 30 mg daily was given to hyperthyroidism patients, and high-dose intravenous methylprednisolone was given to ophthalmopathy patients. The paper reports TCR Vbeta CDR3 sequencing of some 140 peripheral blood samples: around 45 ophthalmopathy, 70 to 85 hyperthyroidism and around 17 progressor patients.

Stable Graves' hyperthyroidism was defined as the absence of progression to ophthalmopathy over 18 months of follow-up. The hyperthyroidism patients were between 18 and 65 years old and newly diagnosed, with a disease duration of less than 2 months. Exclusion was applied to patients with uncontrolled infections, other autoimmune diseases, pregnancy or lactation. Diagnoses were based on clinical symptoms, serum thyroxine and TRAb, thyroid ultrasound and orbital computed tomography. PBMCs were separated from over 9 ml of fresh peripheral blood using Ficoll-Paque density gradient centrifugation. Total RNA was extracted with Trizol reagent, and quality was checked on an Agilent 2100 Bioanalyzer. TCR beta CDR3 regions were amplified from RNA transcripts. For the first round of RT-PCR on the TCR CDR3, the HTBI primer set was used together with the Qiagen OneStep RT-PCR kit. The libraries were constructed in a second round of multiplex PCR and then size-selected and purified. The libraries were sequenced on an Illumina HiSeq2000 using paired-end 100 bp reads. The authors' pipeline ran thus. SOAPnuke was used to process the raw data, with reads discarded if the reads contained adapters or uncalled bases, had a mean Phred below 15, or lacked an exact constant-primer or identifier match. High-quality paired reads were merged with COPE v1.2.5, and unique nucleotide sequences were defined as clonotypes. Clonotypes were aligned to IMGT TRBV, TRBD and TRBJ reference segments using MiTCR v1.1. The analysis was restricted to V-J combinations with a frequency above 0.0001, which together covered 99% to 99.2% of the repertoires. A TCS score was defined as the ratio between F50 (clonal expansion) and ExV (chaos), using BLOSUM62-based TCRdist between CDR3 peptides within each V-J. Welch's t-statistics and random forest reduced several hundred V-J features to 13, which were used in a naive Bayes classifier (R e1071). TCRdb cleaned the public reads at Q25 with fastp, built clones with MiXCR and kept in-frame beta chains. Each entry is one CDR3 protein sequence, shown with its most common DNA and genes. TCRdb assigned the V and J calls; the authors' analysis was not used. Across this sample there are more than 450,000 distinct CDR3 sequences, with around 15% seen only once. Roughly 14% of the sample is taken by the ten largest.

Overall study results and their limits: In validation, the model predicted progression to ophthalmopathy with just under 71% sensitivity and around 72% specificity, a median of about 6 months before onset. Sample size was not statistically predetermined, and blinding of investigators to group allocation was not performed. A model built on a 13 V-J signature distinguished ophthalmopathy from stable hyperthyroidism, reaching 85% to 90% sensitivity and 81% to 83% specificity in cross-validation and 80%/75% in testing. Most expanded thyroid clonotypes (frequency above 0.001) were also detected in blood, suggesting blood repertoires may reflect thyroid immune responses.

A word on this clonotype: Its target antigen remains unknown. The input lacks base qualities; no much larger clone sits a single base away.

The sequencing input was blood. This TCR was sampled from a woman in her 40s with Graves' hyperthyroidism.

The CDR3 region reads CASSVGAGQETQYF. The DNA sequence follows: TGTGCCAGCAGCGTAGGGGCAGGGCAGGAGACCCAGTACTTC. The chain is assembled from TRBV9 and TRBJ2-5; TRBD1 could be the D gene, as 5 bases match. The germline V gene supplies CDR1 SGDLS and CDR2 YYNGEE. From the cysteine through the phenylalanine, the CDR3 covers 14 amino acids. The read is trimmed to its CDR3 DNA, 42 bases read in frame from base 1. V is pared back by 0 bases and J by 5 bases, with 11 bases lying between the germline termini.